This T cell receptor (beta chain) was sequenced during a study of blood T cell repertoires in COVID-19. At the level of the study: The samples span acute and convalescent COVID-19 from the United States, Italy and Spain.

This CDR3 has 15 residues. Germline V gene data show CDR1 as SEHNR and CDR2 as FQNEAQ (reference sequence). Original methodology: The assay estimated nucleated cells by amplifying reference gene primers. The table came from immunoSEQ multiplex PCR; TCRdb's copy has only in-frame clones and leaves some out. V, J and clone size derive from that table, while D and trimming were established from the DNA sequence. The sample gives over 65,000 clones, 75% to 90% of which show up once; under 1.2% is in the top ten. This receptor was identified in a human donor in a cohort sampled during active COVID-19. This chain links TRBV7-9 with TRBJ2-3; 7 bases line up with TRBD2. What was sequenced was peripheral blood. The CDR3 spells CAGRDAREATDTQYF. CDR3 nucleotides: TGTGCGGGGAGGGACGCCAGGGAGGCCACAGATACGCAGTATTTT.